This entry concerns a single T cell receptor (beta chain). The antigen remains undetermined. This specimen comes from a study of response to subunit inactivated influenza vaccine. Findings and caveats of the study: The authors offered the suggestion that each seasonal influenza vaccination recruits few new T cells.

TCRdb re-derived calls from the RT-PCR reads in MiXCR, one entry per CDR3 protein. The sample lists about 830,000 distinct CDR3 sequences; approximately 17% were seen once. The TCR originated in a man in his forties or fifties who received an inactivated influenza vaccine. The sequenced sample was PBMCs from blood, obtained roughly 5 days after vaccination.

The CDR3 region is CASSLIGGGAAYEQYF. The CDR3 bases are TGCGCCAGCAGCTTGATTGGAGGGGGGGCCGCGTACGAGCAGTACTTC. The rearrangement joins TRBV5-1 to TRBJ2-7, with a weak D call TRBD2 (7 bases). This CDR3 has 16 amino acids. From germline, CDR1 is SGHRS and CDR2 YFSETQ. V lost 1 base, J lost 4 bases, and 18 bases lay in between.